The 19 T cell receptor beta chains listed next were all sequenced from one sample in a study of cytomegalovirus exposure and HLA in healthy donors (dated by TCRdb to the late 2010s). The receptor library was made with the immunoSEQ multiplex PCR assay. The table comes from immuneACCESS by way of TCRdb, which keeps in-frame sequences with V and J called. Part of the clones is missing from these tables; in studies checked, under half for an unresolved V gene and the rest for unknown reasons. This sample is represented by over 200,000 clones; 90% of them were singletons. Clones ranked in the top ten supply roughly 0.4% of the sample. Input material: PBMCs. The origin of the receptors is a woman aged 18-35 years in good health and CMV-seronegative.

This clone was observed a few times. The genes are TRBV28 and TRBJ1-2; TRBD1 is a possible D gene (6 bases). V was cut by 6 bases and J by 7 bases, with 15 bases left in between. Germline-derived CDR1 and CDR2 are MDHEN and SYDVKM. The CDR3 sequence is 13 residues long. The CDR3 nucleotides are TGTGCCAGCAGGCAATCAGGGGACGGTGGCTACACCTTC. Protein: CASRQSGDGGYTF.

J is TRBJ2-3 and V is TRBV5-6; D may be TRBD2 (5 bases). Germline CDR1 SGHDT, CDR2 YYEEEE. V gave up 4 bases and J gave up 2 bases, with 14 bases separating them. This CDR3 has 15 amino acids. The CDR3 spells CASSPGLLATDTQYF. The CDR3, as DNA: TGTGCCAGCAGCCCAGGACTCCTCGCCACAGATACGCAGTATTTT.

The V gene is TRBV28, the J gene TRBJ2-1, with D possibly TRBD1 on 6 matching bases. Germline V gives CDR1 MDHEN, CDR2 SYDVKM. This CDR3 spans 13 amino acids. The V end lost 7 bases, the J end lost 9 bases, and 16 bases lay between the germline ends. As DNA, the CDR3 is TGTGCCAGCAACCGTGGATCAGGGGTTGAGCAGTTCTTC. Protein product: CASNRGSGVEQFF.

The chain recombines TRBV5-1 with TRBJ2-5; possible D gene TRBD2, 7 bases. The CDR3 sequence is 15 residues long. Germline assignment: CDR1 SGHRS and CDR2 YFSETQ. The V end lost 4 bases, the J end lost 5 bases, and 18 bases lay between the germline ends. CDR3 in DNA: TGCGCCAGCAGCATGGCGGCGGGGGCCCGGGAGACCCAGTACTTC. This codes for CASSMAAGARETQYF.

The chain uses TRBV6-5 and TRBJ2-3; TRBD1 agrees at 7 bases. Germline trimming cut 6 bases from V and 4 bases from J; bases unmatched to any gene: 4. The germline CDR1 and CDR2 sequences are MNHEY and SVGAGI. The CDR3 is 13 residues long. CDR3 DNA: TGTGCCAGCAGCTATGGGACAGCAGATACGCAGTATTTT. Translated: CASSYGTADTQYF.

The rearrangement links TRBV19 to TRBJ2-3; D is possibly TRBD1 (6 bases). Germline values: CDR1 LNHDA, CDR2 SQIVND (reference sequence). Trimming shortened V by 3 bases and J by 2 bases, and 12 bases separated the two germline ends. CDR3 size: 15 residues. CDR3 sequence: CASSISDRYTDTQYF. In nucleotides, the CDR3 is TGTGCCAGTAGTATTTCAGACAGGTACACAGATACGCAGTATTTT.

The V and J genes are TRBV21-1 and TRBJ2-7; the tabulated D call, TRBD1, remains unverified against the DNA. TRBV21-1 is termed a pseudogene. This CDR3 has 16 amino acids. The CDR3 here is CASSKADMAGGYEQYF. The CDR3 nucleotides read TGTGCCAGCAGCAAAGCAGATATGGCAGGGGGCTACGAGCAGTACTTC.

This rearrangement joins TRBV6-5 to TRBJ1-1; TRBD1 matches at 8 bases. The germline V gene encodes CDR1 MNHEY and CDR2 SVGAGI. V lost 0 bases and J lost 4; bases outside the gene matches: 7. The CDR3 is made up of 16 amino acids. CDR3 DNA sequence: TGTGCCAGCAGTTACTCGCAGGGGGCTTTGTTCACTGAAGCTTTCTTT. Its protein product is CASSYSQGALFTEAFF.

The V and J genes are TRBV7-6 and TRBJ2-2; 9 bases are a match to TRBD1. Losses at the gene ends were 3 bases for V and 7 bases for J; bases not matched to a gene: 3. CDR3 length: 14 residues. Germline assignment: CDR1 SGHVS and CDR2 FNYEAQ. CDR3 sequence: CASSFGTGYGELFF. CDR3 sequence (DNA): TGTGCCAGCAGCTTCGGGACAGGGTACGGGGAGCTGTTTTTT.

This clone has just one count. The chain has TRBV18 and TRBJ2-5; perhaps TRBD1 as D (6 bases). The germline V gene has CDR1 KGHSH and CDR2 LQKENI. This CDR3 comprises 12 residues. Trimming shortened V by 3 bases and J by 11 bases, and 13 bases separated the two germline ends. The CDR3 region has the DNA TGTGCCAGCTCACCCGGACAGCCCGGGCAGTACTTC. Translation gives CASSPGQPGQYF.

The V gene is TRBV28, the J gene TRBJ2-5, with TRBD2 matching over 13 bases. The CDR3 extends over 15 amino acids. With V trimmed by 5 bases and J by 5 bases, 5 bases remained unmatched. Germline V lookup: CDR1 MDHEN, CDR2 SYDVKM. The chain's CDR3 is CASSGLAGERETQYF. In DNA, the CDR3 is TGTGCCAGCAGTGGACTAGCGGGGGAGAGGGAGACCCAGTACTTC.

DNA for the CDR3: TGCAGCGTTGTAAAAGAGACCCAGTACTTC. Translating it yields CSVVKETQYF. The chain uses TRBV29-1 and TRBJ2-5; D not certain. Trimming removed 4 bases from V and 3 bases from J, with 3 bases in between. The CDR3 contains 10 residues. Germline CDR1 and CDR2: SQVTM and ANQGSEA.

The chain is built from TRBV7-2 and TRBJ2-7, with TRBD1 matching over 8 bases. CDR3 length equals 16 residues. V shed 2 bases, J shed 1 base, and the junction held 7 bases outside the gene matches. Germline loops: CDR1 SGHTA, CDR2 FQGNSA. The CDR3 nucleotides are TGTGCCAGCAGCTTAACGATAGGACAGGGTTCCTACGAGCAGTACTTC. This encodes CASSLTIGQGSYEQYF.

In DNA, the CDR3 is TGTGCCAGCAGCCTCCGAGGACAGGGGTCGGATTCACCCCTCCACTTT. Amino acid sequence: CASSLRGQGSDSPLHF. The chain links TRBV4-2 to TRBJ1-6, with TRBD1 identical over 9 bases. Germline V gives CDR1 LGHNA, CDR2 YNFKEQ. The CDR3 contains 16 residues. With 4 bases clipped from V and 8 bases from J, the junction kept 9 bases outside the gene matches.

J is TRBJ2-2 and V is TRBV6-5; weak D call: TRBD1 (5 bases). The CDR3 loop spans 15 amino acids. Germline V gives CDR1 MNHEY, CDR2 SVGAGI. V lost 2 bases and J lost 6, with 13 bases in between. In DNA, the CDR3 is TGTGCCAGCAGTTACGGGCAGGGTGTTGCCGGGGAGCTGTTTTTT. This codes for CASSYGQGVAGELFF.

The chain is built from TRBV5-1 and TRBJ2-3, with 9 bases identical to TRBD2. The CDR3 is made up of 16 amino acids. Germline trimming cut 0 bases from V and 3 bases from J; bases unmatched to any gene: 5. Germline V gene lookup returns CDR1 SGHRS and CDR2 YFSETQ. The chain's CDR3 is CASSLALRGGTDTQYF. The CDR3 bases are TGCGCCAGCAGCTTGGCATTGCGGGGGGGTACAGATACGCAGTATTTT.

The V call is TRBV28, the J call TRBJ2-3; the match to TRBD1 covers 8 bases. Germline V gene lookup returns CDR1 MDHEN and CDR2 SYDVKM. After removal of 5 bases from V and 6 bases from J, the junction contained 4 bases not matched to a gene. The CDR3 extends over 13 amino acids. The DNA of the CDR3 is TGTGCCAGCAGTGCCACAGGGGGGGATACGCAGTATTTT. It yields the protein CASSATGGDTQYF.

The J gene is TRBJ1-1, the V gene TRBV5-6, with D perhaps matching TRBD1 (6 bases). This CDR3 has 13 amino acids. Per germline, CDR1 SGHDT and CDR2 YYEEEE. Trimming pared 7 bases from V and 0 bases from J, leaving 10 bases between. CDR3 in DNA: TGTGCCAGCGGGAGGGACATGAACACTGAAGCTTTCTTT. It encodes CASGRDMNTEAFF.

The chain joins TRBV2 to TRBJ1-5, with no clear D. There are 15 residues in the CDR3. The germline CDR1 and CDR2 sequences are SNHLY and FYNNEI. V was trimmed by 3 bases and J by 2 bases, leaving 11 bases between them. The CDR3 DNA reads as TGTGCCAGCAGTGAGTGGGGAGTGGGCAATCAGCCCCAGCATTTT. Encoded protein: CASSEWGVGNQPQHF.